This T cell receptor (beta chain) was captured by sequencing in a study of T cell responses to AZD1222 COVID-19 vaccine. The wider study: Researchers grouped second doses given at about 4 or about 12 weeks into one pool.

Data came from immunoSEQ multiplex PCR; TCRdb stores just in-frame clones and leaves some out. The sample has over 100,000 clones, 85% to 95% seen once; the top ten hold 1.5% to 2%. Study conclusions and caveats: Every sample of the repertoires postdated the peak T cell response. Researchers report vaccine-associated CD4 TCRs spanning spike, with dominance at 160-218 and 743-854. White British ancestry dominated among donors, who included more females, and clonal diversity was possibly underestimated.

Concerning this clone itself: The antigen is not known.

CDR1 SGHVS and CDR2 FQNEAQ come from the germline V gene. V lost 3 bases and J lost 6, with 14 bases in between. The CDR3 runs to 14 residues. The chain joins TRBV7-8 to TRBJ1-2; D perhaps matches TRBD1 (6 bases). Sequencing used peripheral blood, obtained on day 0 of AZD1222 vaccination. The receptor was isolated from an adult in good health. The CDR3 here is CASSFTNGGDGYTF. The CDR3 bases are TGTGCCAGCAGCTTTACGAACGGGGGCGATGGCTACACCTTC.